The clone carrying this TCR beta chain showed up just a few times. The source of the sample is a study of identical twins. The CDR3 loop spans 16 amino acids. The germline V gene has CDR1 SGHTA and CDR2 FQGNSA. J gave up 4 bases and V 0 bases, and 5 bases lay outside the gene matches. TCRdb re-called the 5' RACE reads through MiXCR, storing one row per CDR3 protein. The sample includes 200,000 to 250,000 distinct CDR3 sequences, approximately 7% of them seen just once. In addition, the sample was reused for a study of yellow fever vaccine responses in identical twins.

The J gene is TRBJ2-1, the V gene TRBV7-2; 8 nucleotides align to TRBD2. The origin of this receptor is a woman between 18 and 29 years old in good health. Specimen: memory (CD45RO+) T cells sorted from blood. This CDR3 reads CASSLAGLGDYNEQFF. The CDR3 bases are TGTGCCAGCAGCTTAGCGGGACTAGGGGATTACAATGAGCAGTTCTTC.